This T cell receptor (beta chain) was found in a study of T-cell memory formation after mild COVID-19. In TCRdb, the 5' RACE reads were re-called with MiXCR into one record per CDR3 protein. The sample has about 44,000 distinct CDR3 sequences; over 6.5% are singletons. In this sample, this clonotype turned up a few times. Sequencing was carried out using PBMCs or a T cell subset sorted from them (not recorded which). The clonotype was recovered from an adult who had mild COVID-19 (a few samples of this study predate the infection). Cell type and time point are not known.

The CDR3 sequence is CATSDPGHISNQPQHF. For the CDR3, the DNA is TGTGCCACCAGTGACCCAGGACATATTAGCAATCAGCCCCAGCATTTT. This rearrangement joins TRBV24-1 to TRBJ1-5, with a possible D match to TRBD1 (5 bases). The ends were cut back, 4 bases at V and 0 bases at J, with 12 bases in the middle. CDR3 length equals 16 residues. Germline V gene data show CDR1 as KGHDR and CDR2 as SFDVKD.